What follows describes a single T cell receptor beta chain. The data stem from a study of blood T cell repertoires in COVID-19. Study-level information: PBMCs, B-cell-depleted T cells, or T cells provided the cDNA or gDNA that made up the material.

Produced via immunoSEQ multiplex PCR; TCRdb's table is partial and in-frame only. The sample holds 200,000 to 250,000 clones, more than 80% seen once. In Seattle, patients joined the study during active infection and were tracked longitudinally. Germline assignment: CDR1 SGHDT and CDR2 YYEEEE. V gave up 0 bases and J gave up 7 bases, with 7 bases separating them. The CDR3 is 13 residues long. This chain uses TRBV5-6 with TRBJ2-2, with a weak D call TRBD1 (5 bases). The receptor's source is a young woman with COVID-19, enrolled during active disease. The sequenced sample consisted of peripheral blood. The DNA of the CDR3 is TGTGCCAGCAGCTTGGAGGGGTACGGGGAGCTGTTTTTT. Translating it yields CASSLEGYGELFF. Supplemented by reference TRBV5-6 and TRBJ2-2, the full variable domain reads DAGVTQSPTHLIKTRGQQVTLRCSPKSGHDTVSWYQQALGQGPQFIFQYYEEEERQRGNFPDRFSGHQFPNYSSELNVNALLLGDSALYLCASSLEGYGELFFGEGSRLTVL.